The clone carrying this T cell receptor beta chain has a single count. CDR1 SGHAT and CDR2 FQNNGV come from the germline V gene. The CDR3 totals 15 residues. V was cut by 4 bases and J by 6 bases, with 15 bases left in between. These data belong to a study of shared T cell receptors in the human thymus. Produced via immunoSEQ multiplex PCR; TCRdb's table is partial and in-frame only. The profile shows almost 550,000 clones, 75% to 85% of them singletons. The data also belong to a second study, concerning human thymus T cells. Per that paper: Resections from corrective heart surgery supplied the thymus tissue.

The V call is TRBV11-2, the J call TRBJ2-2; possibly TRBD2 for D (5 bases). Sequencing was carried out using thymocytes. The sequence came from a boy in the first two years of life with a congenital heart defect. The CDR3 DNA is TGTGCCAGCAGCTCTATCGCCCGGGGTGCCGGGGAGCTGTTTTTT. This codes for CASSSIARGAGELFF. The whole variable domain, remainder taken from reference TRBV11-2 and TRBJ2-2, is EAGVAQSPRYKIIEKRQSVAFWCNPISGHATLYWYQQILGQGPKLLIQFQNNGVVDDSQLPKDRFSAERLKGVDSTLKIQPAKLEDSAVYLCASSSIARGAGELFFGEGSRLTVL.